One sample yielded the 32 T cell receptor beta chains listed below, sequenced in a study of blood T cell repertoires in COVID-19. Using immunoSEQ multiplex PCR, the repertoire was profiled, and TCRdb retains in-frame clones only, with some absent. Among about 190,000 clones, 80% to 90% were seen once, and the ten largest hold under 2.5%. What was sequenced was peripheral blood. The receptors were sampled from a man between 65 and 79 years old with active or convalescent COVID-19.

The chain combines TRBV27 with TRBJ2-1; 14 bases line up with TRBD2. The V segment lost 7 bases and the J segment 5 bases; nucleotides outside the gene matches: 4. The CDR3 has 15 amino acids. Germline CDR1 and CDR2: MNHEY and SMNVEV (reference sequence). The CDR3 region has the DNA TGTGCCAGCATCCCGACTAGCGGGAGGGACAATGAGCAGTTCTTC. Translating it yields CASIPTSGRDNEQFF.

This chain joins TRBV6-5 and TRBJ2-2; D is perhaps TRBD1 (6 bases). Germline V gene lookup returns CDR1 MNHEY and CDR2 SVGAGI. The CDR3 consists of 14 residues. Trimming left V 4 bases short and J 7 bases short, with 13 bases between. CDR3 DNA: TGTGCCAGCAGTTTAACAGGGTTTGGCGGGGAGCTGTTTTTT. Residues: CASSLTGFGGELFF.

This clone has just a few counts. V usage is TRBV25-1 and J usage is TRBJ1-3; TRBD1 matches at 8 bases. Germline V gives CDR1 MGHDK, CDR2 SYGVNS. The trim removed 1 base at V and 4 bases at J, leaving 0 bases unmatched. The CDR3 length is 14 residues. CDR3 region: CASSESGGGNTIYF. Written as DNA, the CDR3 is TGTGCCAGCAGTGAATCAGGGGGCGGAAACACCATATATTTT.

This clone appeared a single time. The chain links TRBV7-9 to TRBJ2-2; TRBD1 matches at 9 bases. Germline CDR1 and CDR2: SEHNR and FQNEAQ (reference sequence). The V gene end was trimmed by 6 bases and the J gene end by 4 bases; junction bases not matched to a gene: 6. The CDR3 has 15 amino acids. The CDR3 DNA reads TGTGCCAGCAGGGGGGACAGGGTCGGCACCGGGGAGCTGTTTTTT. Amino acid sequence: CASRGDRVGTGELFF. Together with reference TRBV7-9 and TRBJ2-2, the CDR3 gives the full variable domain: DTGVSQNPRHKITKRGQNVTFRCDPISEHNRLYWYRQTLGQGPEFLTYFQNEAQLEKSRLLSDRFSAERPKGSFSTLEIQRTEQGDSAMYLCASRGDRVGTGELFFGEGSRLTVL.

The chain joins TRBV25-1 to TRBJ1-1, with 7 bases identical to TRBD1. V lost 8 bases to trimming and J lost 2 bases; unmatched junction nucleotides: 8. CDR1 and CDR2 from the germline V gene are MGHDK and SYGVNS. This CDR3 is built from 14 residues. The DNA of the CDR3 is TGTGCCAGCGGAGAGACAGGGTATAACACTGAAGCTTTCTTT. The encoded protein is CASGETGYNTEAFF.

The chain is built from TRBV9 and TRBJ2-3; D is unresolved. The CDR3 length is 13 residues. Trimming left V 4 bases short and J 3 bases short, with 9 bases between. In germline, CDR1 is SGDLS, CDR2 YYNGEE. The CDR3 nucleotides read TGTGCCAGCAGCTCGAGCCCTACAGATACGCAGTATTTT. This translates into CASSSSPTDTQYF.

The V call is TRBV30, the J call TRBJ1-1; no definite D call. CDR3 size: 12 residues. Deletions cut 7 bases from V and 5 bases from J, with 14 bases between. Germline V gene data show CDR1 as GTSNPN and CDR2 as SVGIG (reference sequence). This chain's CDR3 is CALGLGGTEAFF. In nucleotides, the CDR3 is TGTGCCTTGGGCCTCGGCGGAACTGAAGCTTTCTTT. Using reference TRBV30 and TRBJ1-1 for the parts outside the CDR3, the full variable domain is SQTIHQWPATLVQPVGSPLSLECTVEGTSNPNLYWYRQAAGRGLQLLFYSVGIGQISSEVPQNLSASRPQDRQFILSSKKLLLSDSGFYLCALGLGGTEAFFGQGTRLTVV.

CDR3 region: CASSPYEYSNQPQHF. In DNA form, the CDR3 reads TGTGCCAGCAGTCCCTACGAGTATAGCAATCAGCCCCAGCATTTT. This chain links TRBV28 with TRBJ1-5; the D is unclear. Germline V lookup: CDR1 MDHEN, CDR2 SYDVKM. This CDR3 region has 15 residues. Trimming took 5 bases from V and 0 from J, leaving 11 bases between them. Using reference TRBV28 and TRBJ1-5 for the parts outside the CDR3, the full variable domain is DVKVTQSSRYLVKRTGEKVFLECVQDMDHENMFWYRQDPGLGLRLIYFSYDVKMKEKGDIPEGYSVSREKKERFSLILESASTNQTSMYLCASSPYEYSNQPQHFGDGTRLSIL.

V usage is TRBV25-1 and J usage is TRBJ1-1; 8 bases fit TRBD1. CDR3 length equals 16 residues. Germline trimming cut 6 bases from V and 7 bases from J; bases unmatched to any gene: 16. Germline V lookup: CDR1 MGHDK, CDR2 SYGVNS. The CDR3 nucleotides read TGTGCCAGCAGGGATGCTGGCAGGGGGCGGCAGGGTGAAGCTTTCTTT. Translation gives CASRDAGRGRQGEAFF.

CDR3 DNA sequence: TGTGCCAGCTCACCAAGACTCGAGGGCTACGAGCAGTACTTC. Its translation: CASSPRLEGYEQYF. V is TRBV18 and J is TRBJ2-7, with TRBD2 as a possible D gene (5 bases). From germline, CDR1 is KGHSH and CDR2 LQKENI. The germline V and J ends were trimmed by 2 bases and 3 bases, with 11 bases remaining between them. The CDR3 length is 14 residues.

V is TRBV7-2 and J is TRBJ2-2; 7 nucleotides match TRBD2. There are 14 residues in the CDR3. Unmatched junction bases numbered 7, after V lost 7 bases and J lost 5 bases. CDR1 SGHTA and CDR2 FQGNSA come from the germline V gene. CDR3 residues: CASTTAGETGELFF. CDR3 sequence (DNA): TGTGCCAGCACCACCGCGGGGGAAACCGGGGAGCTGTTTTTT.

The chain joins TRBV5-1 to TRBJ2-6; D is ambiguous. Germline CDR1 reads SGHRS; CDR2 reads YFSETQ. CDR3 length equals 14 residues. Between the trimmed V and J ends, which lost 4 bases and 4 bases, there was a span of 9 bases. The DNA for the CDR3 is TGCGCCAGCAGCCGAGGCGGCGGGGCCAACGTCCTGACTTTC. It specifies CASSRGGGANVLTF.

The genes are TRBV19 and TRBJ2-7; 7 bases are a match to TRBD1. V dropped 1 base and J dropped 0; count of bases not matched to a gene: 6. CDR1 is LNHDA, CDR2 SQIVND, per germline (reference sequence). CDR3 length: 16 amino acids. The CDR3: CASSIVATGPSYEQYF. CDR3 nucleotides: TGTGCCAGTAGTATAGTTGCGACAGGGCCCTCCTACGAGCAGTACTTC.

The rearrangement uses TRBV4-3 and TRBJ1-4, with a possible D match to TRBD1 (6 bases). V lost 1 base and J 7 bases, leaving 13 bases between the germline ends. This CDR3 is built from 15 residues. Germline CDR1 is LGHNA and CDR2 is YSLEER. The CDR3 nucleotides are TGCGCCAGCAGCCAAGGGGCAGGGGAGCGTGAAAAACTGTTTTTT. It specifies CASSQGAGEREKLFF.

The genes are TRBV25-1 and TRBJ2-7, with D possibly matching TRBD2 (6 bases). CDR1 is MGHDK, CDR2 SYGVNS, per germline. With 1 base removed from V and 7 bases from J, the gap between germline ends came to 8 bases. The CDR3 totals 12 residues. The CDR3 DNA is TGTGCCAGCAGTGAATCGGCGGGGGAGCAGTACTTC. This translates into CASSESAGEQYF.

As DNA, the CDR3 is TGTGCCAGCAGCCCTACAGGACAGGACTCCTACGAGCAGTACTTC. It specifies CASSPTGQDSYEQYF. V gene TRBV9 combines with J gene TRBJ2-7, with 7 bases fitting TRBD1. Germline V gene data show CDR1 as SGDLS and CDR2 as YYNGEE. Trimming took 4 bases from V and 0 from J; bases not matched to a gene: 7. The length of the CDR3 is 15 residues.

The chain has TRBV7-9 and TRBJ1-4; 11 bases map to TRBD1. The V gene end was trimmed by 0 bases and the J gene end by 8 bases; junction bases not matched to a gene: 11. Germline CDR1 and CDR2: SEHNR and FQNEAQ (reference sequence). This CDR3 has 18 amino acids. In DNA, the CDR3 is TGTGCCAGCAGCTTAGCCTGGACAGGGGGCGATTCGGGGGAAAAACTGTTTTTT. Its translation: CASSLAWTGGDSGEKLFF.

The chain uses TRBV14 and TRBJ2-1; perhaps TRBD1 as D (6 bases). Trimming removed 4 bases from V and 8 bases from J, with 15 bases in between. The CDR3 contains 14 residues. Germline CDR1 and CDR2: SGHDN and FVKESK. The CDR3 nucleotides are TGTGCCAGCAGCCCGTCAACAGGGTCCCATGAGCAGTTCTTC. Translation: CASSPSTGSHEQFF.

This chain links TRBV7-9 with TRBJ1-4, with TRBD1 as a possible D gene (5 bases). V lost 5 bases and J lost 4, with 14 bases in between. Germline CDR1 is SEHNR and CDR2 is FQNEAQ (reference sequence). The CDR3 sequence is 15 residues long. CDR3 sequence (DNA): TGTGCCAGCAGCCGGATTACAGGAATTAATGAAAAACTGTTTTTT. Amino acids: CASSRITGINEKLFF.

V is TRBV5-5 and J is TRBJ2-3, with 9 positions matching TRBD1. The V gene end was trimmed by 9 bases and the J gene end by 2 bases; junction bases not matched to a gene: 4. Per germline, CDR1 SGHKS and CDR2 YYEKEE (reference sequence). This CDR3 contains 13 residues. The CDR3 loop is CATGTGITDTQYF. CDR3 sequence (DNA): TGTGCCACCGGGACAGGGATCACAGATACGCAGTATTTT.

The chain's CDR3 is CASPRTAIGDYQPQHF. The CDR3 DNA reads as TGTGCCAGCCCCAGGACAGCCATCGGGGATTATCAGCCCCAGCATTTT. The V call is TRBV6-6, the J call TRBJ1-5, with a tentative D call TRBD1 (6 bases). The CDR3 consists of 16 residues. Germline V gives CDR1 MNHNY, CDR2 SVGAGI (reference sequence). Trimming left V 8 bases short and J 5 bases short, with 22 bases between.

J is TRBJ2-3 and V is TRBV7-9; D is ambiguous. The CDR3 spans 14 residues. Trimming removed 4 bases from V and 6 bases from J, with 14 bases in between. CDR1 SEHNR and CDR2 FQNEAQ come from the germline V gene (reference sequence). The DNA of the CDR3 is TGTGCCAGCAGCTCTGGCCCCGCCGGGGATACGCAGTATTTT. Translating gives CASSSGPAGDTQYF.

The chain carries TRBV7-2 and TRBJ2-2, with 10 bases aligning to TRBD1. Looked up from germline, CDR1 is SGHTA and CDR2 is FQGNSA. V was clipped by 5 bases and J by 10 bases; unmatched bases: 19. This CDR3 spans 18 amino acids. The CDR3 here is CASSPRGPGQGTPAELFF. CDR3 nucleotide sequence: TGTGCCAGCAGCCCGAGGGGGCCGGGACAGGGGACCCCGGCGGAGCTGTTTTTT.

This clone is a singleton in its sample. The genes are TRBV5-1 and TRBJ2-5; TRBD2 aligns across 12 bases. With V trimmed by 4 bases and J by 5 bases, 9 bases remained unmatched. The germline V gene has CDR1 SGHRS and CDR2 YFSETQ. This CDR3 region has 16 residues. CDR3 in amino acids: CASSQTSGGSWETQYF. The DNA of the CDR3 is TGCGCCAGCAGCCAGACTAGCGGGGGATCCTGGGAGACCCAGTACTTC.

The chain is built from TRBV7-9 and TRBJ2-3, with D possibly being TRBD1 (5 bases). V shed 1 base and J shed 4 bases, with 9 bases lying between them. The length of the CDR3 is 14 residues. Germline lookup yields CDR1 SEHNR and CDR2 FQNEAQ (reference sequence). CDR3 in amino acids: CASSLDVGPDTQYF. The CDR3 DNA sequence: TGTGCCAGCAGCTTAGATGTGGGGCCAGATACGCAGTATTTT.

In this sample, this clone turned up a few times. The J gene is TRBJ2-7, the V gene TRBV5-1, with TRBD2 matching over 8 bases. CDR3 size: 15 residues. Germline V gene lookup returns CDR1 SGHRS and CDR2 YFSETQ. With V trimmed by 3 bases and J by 2 bases, 7 bases remained unmatched. CDR3 amino acids: CASSSQGGRPYEQYF. The CDR3 DNA reads TGCGCCAGCAGCTCCCAGGGCGGGAGGCCCTACGAGCAGTACTTC.

The chain links TRBV3-1 (or the pseudogene TRBV3-2) to TRBJ2-5; D might be TRBD1 (6 bases). In germline, CDR1 is LGHDT, CDR2 YNNKEL (reference sequence). The CDR3 has 14 amino acids. V was trimmed by 3 bases and J by 4 bases, leaving 12 bases between them. The CDR3 DNA reads as TGTGCCAGCAGCCACCAAACAGGGTTAGAGACCCAGTACTTC. It encodes CASSHQTGLETQYF.

The V and J genes are TRBV19 and TRBJ1-1; the match to TRBD1 covers 7 bases. V dropped 5 bases and J dropped 1; count of bases not matched to a gene: 4. The CDR3 is made up of 14 amino acids. The germline V gene has CDR1 LNHDA and CDR2 SQIVND (reference sequence). The CDR3 spells CASSPDRPNTEAFF. The CDR3 DNA follows: TGTGCCAGTAGTCCGGACAGGCCGAACACTGAAGCTTTCTTT.

V is TRBV3-1 (or the pseudogene TRBV3-2) and J is TRBJ2-5; D uncertain. Trimming shortened V by 1 base and J by 6 bases, and 18 bases separated the two germline ends. The CDR3 length is 16 residues. Germline loops: CDR1 LGHDT, CDR2 YNNKEL (reference sequence). The CDR3 sequence is CASSQGSRVSSKTQYF. The CDR3, as DNA: TGTGCCAGCAGCCAAGGGTCTCGGGTGTCTTCGAAGACCCAGTACTTC.

This clone came up a few times. V gene TRBV6-5 combines with J gene TRBJ2-7; possibly TRBD1 for D (6 bases). This CDR3 spans 14 amino acids. CDR1 and CDR2 (germline): MNHEY, SVGAGI. V lost 0 bases and J 3 bases, leaving 9 bases between the germline ends. CDR3 amino acids: CASSYSLDSYEQYF. The DNA for the CDR3 is TGTGCCAGCAGTTACTCACTGGACAGCTACGAGCAGTACTTC.

The chain couples TRBV5-1 to TRBJ1-2; TRBD1 aligns across 8 bases. This CDR3 is 14 amino acids long. The germline V gene encodes CDR1 SGHRS and CDR2 YFSETQ. V lost 4 bases and J lost 8; bases outside the gene matches: 10. The CDR3 DNA reads as TGCGCCAGCAGCAACGACAGGGGAAAGTACGGCTACACCTTC. It is translated as CASSNDRGKYGYTF. Complete variable domain (other parts from reference TRBV5-1 and TRBJ1-2): KAGVTQTPRYLIKTRGQQVTLSCSPISGHRSVSWYQQTPGQGLQFLFEYFSETQRNKGNFPGRFSGRQFSNSRSEMNVSTLELGDSALYLCASSNDRGKYGYTFGSGTRLTVV.

V gene TRBV5-1 combines with J gene TRBJ2-7, with TRBD1 matching 7 bases. V was clipped by 2 bases and J by 7 bases; unmatched bases: 3. CDR1 is SGHRS, CDR2 YFSETQ, per germline. This CDR3 has 12 residues. The CDR3 nucleotides are TGCGCCAGCAGCTTACAGGGGCAGGAGCAGTACTTC. Translated: CASSLQGQEQYF.